This T cell receptor (beta chain) was sequenced during a study of T cell responses to AZD1222 COVID-19 vaccine. Study results and limitations: The donor group comprised mostly white British people and more females; the analysis possibly underestimated clonal diversity. The study found vaccine-associated CD4 TCRs spanning spike, dominant at 160-218 and 743-854. Recipients of two AZD1222 doses showed rising Spike-specific TCR breadth and depth. Reports indicate that nearly half of spike-specific TCRs are directed at unmutated variant regions.

Here immunoSEQ multiplex PCR was the method, and the copy in TCRdb shows in-frame clones only, minus some. The sample shows about 130,000 clones, 80% to 95% of them seen only once. In regard to this clone: The target antigen is unknown.

This CDR3 spans 15 amino acids. Germline V gene lookup returns CDR1 SGHTA and CDR2 FQGNSA. Trimming removed 5 bases from V and 0 bases from J, with 14 bases in between. The chain recombines TRBV7-2 with TRBJ2-7; D may be TRBD1 (6 bases). The clonotype originates from an adult who received the AZD1222 COVID-19 vaccine. Sample: peripheral blood, taken 28 days after the second AZD1222 dose. The CDR3 nucleotides are TGTGCCAGCAGCAGTACAGGGCCTAGCTCCTACGAGCAGTACTTC. It is translated as CASSSTGPSSYEQYF.